The source of this T cell receptor beta chain is a study of CD8+ T cells in alopecia areata. The wider study: It was oral tofacitinib, at 5 to 10 mg twice daily, that treated patients received.

Overall study findings and caveats: Whereas mice showed it more clearly, TCR sharing across patients was murkier, possibly because of HLA.

Per germline, CDR1 LGHNA and CDR2 YNFKEQ. The J segment lost 6 bases and the V segment lost 1 base, leaving 5 bases of the junction unmatched. The CDR3 consists of 15 residues. Extracted RNA was reverse transcribed into cDNA, the sequencing template. Sequencing was performed with immunoSEQ multiplex PCR; in TCRdb, only in-frame clones are kept and a portion is missing. Seen here are 120,000 or so clones, 58% observed once, and the top ten hold 4.5%. For this clone: The antigen is not known.

The rearrangement joins TRBV4-2 to TRBJ2-2; 7 bases agree with TRBD2. Sequencing was performed on CD4+ T cells sorted from blood, taken at week 0. The clonotype comes from a human donor with alopecia areata. The CDR3 protein is CASSQASGKAGELFF. DNA for the CDR3: TGTGCCAGCAGCCAAGCCAGCGGGAAGGCCGGGGAGCTGTTTTTT.